This T cell receptor beta chain is drawn from a study of cytomegalovirus exposure and HLA in healthy donors (dated by TCRdb to between 2016 and 2019). Concerning the study at large: An earlier analysis of several hundred of the donors reported 276 Gb of sequence data and roughly 120 million unique TCR beta sequences obtained from some 170 million T cells. In an earlier analysis of about 590 of the donors, high-throughput TCR beta sequencing was used to judge whether each TCR beta V gene segment behaved as functional or pseudogenic. A later genetic analysis took genome-wide SNP genotypes for about three fifths of the 666 donors and used that subset as a discovery cohort. Rather than drawing on any new phenotypic data, the later analysis identified candidate immune exposures from TCR beta sequences and the way those sequences occurred across donors. Of the 300 to 450 genotyped donors, over 80% were placed in the genetic ancestry cluster associated with self-reported Caucasian donors. To predict cytomegalovirus infection status, the study combined high-throughput TCR immunosequencing, statistical association of individual TCRs with disease status, and machine learning. Typing coverage differed by locus: A, B, C, DRB1 and DQB1 were typed in roughly 620-630 donors, DQA1 in 500 to 550, DPA1 in some 570, and DPB1 in just under 480. Class I and class II HLA loci were covered by the typing at four-digit resolution. Approximately 300 gigabases of sequencing data and tens of millions of unique TCR sequences were included in an early release covering several hundred HLA-typed donors. The study aimed to test whether cataloging public T cell receptors could reveal signatures of past pathogen exposure. A separate validation cohort of more than 100 different subjects was used in addition to the approximately 640-subject first cohort. Every discovery cohort repertoire had been produced on one sequencing platform. Among roughly 400 genotyped donors of the cohort, an average of roughly 240,000 unique TCR beta nucleotide sequences were sequenced per donor, 15% to 20% of them non-productive. Because of strong linkage in the cohort, roughly five DR-DQ haplotypes were treated as single units for association and clustering. To study patterns of TCR occurrence, a later analysis re-analyzed previously published TCR beta repertoires from 666 donors and added high-resolution HLA genotyping. The study profiled the T cell repertoires of under 850 subjects by immunosequencing and related them to cytomegalovirus serostatus. Alongside the repertoire data, information on donor age, sex, ethnicity and CMV serostatus was compiled. General study outcomes and caveats: A later analysis found that most CMV-associated TCR beta chains appeared HLA-restricted, with HLA associations seemingly driven largely by CMV exposure. Correlated functional status among segregating V segments might be attributable to linkage disequilibrium, but an unknown experimental factor could not be ruled out. In vitro tests confirmed that a few of the cytomegalovirus-associated TCR beta chains recognize cytomegalovirus antigens. Because some donors lacked HLA typing at each locus, the association tests relied only on the typed subset. The authors suggested that the approach could potentially be extended to other disease states and immunological phenotypes. When HLA alleles, especially DR and DQ, strongly co-occurred, TCR associations were difficult to assign to individual alleles. In a later analysis, HLA-associated TCR beta chains showed more clonal expansion and lower generation probabilities than non-associated chains that were equally common. For the cohort, immune exposure information was limited to CMV serostatus. In a later analysis, about 16,000 TCR beta sequences were associated with specific HLA alleles at a false discovery rate of 0.05. A further reported finding was that TCR beta sequences accurately predicted the HLA-A and HLA-B alleles for most subjects in the first cohort. The classifier was reported to diagnose cytomegalovirus status with high specificity and sensitivity in both the original and validation cohorts. Compared with the approximately 600-donor mean, donors in an Asian-associated ancestry cluster had fewer N-insertions in productive TCRs, according to a later genetic analysis. According to a later analysis, parvovirus B19, influenza, CMV and Epstein-Barr virus appeared linked to several top co-occurrence clusters. A cluster of highly shared sequence variants was judged likely to be a technical artifact of the sequencing pipeline. Over 15 rarely observed V segments, including chromosome 9 orphons, were excluded from the earlier analysis of about 600 of the donors because counts were too low. In the study, some 180 TCR beta chains were listed as associated with cytomegalovirus. Across donors, most TCR sequences were observed very rarely, whereas some public TCRs were present in many individuals. Because the 87-base-pair reads could not distinguish some IMGT-functional V segments, including TRBV6-2 and TRBV6-3, those segments were excluded. Broadly in line with IMGT annotations, most TCR beta V segments showed up in productive rearrangements about 90% or about 30% of the time in an earlier analysis of several hundred of the donors. In a later analysis, TCR association rates were found to vary across HLA loci, with the most associated TCRs seen for DRB1 alleles and the fewest for HLA-C alleles. An association between a missense DCLRE1C variant and V-gene and J-gene trimming of TCR beta chains was found in a later genetic analysis and replicated in an independent cohort. The cohort was sequenced for TCR beta chains only, and without alpha or paired-chain data the features that could be detected were limited. Sequencing depth was assumed to be roughly uniform across donors in the presence/absence analyses, though that assumption may not hold.

The junction shows trimming of 2 bases on V and 5 bases on J, plus 13 bases between the germline ends. The CDR3 goes from the cysteine to the phenylalanine over 15 residues. Here the CDR3 DNA is all that survives: 45 bases in frame from base 1. CDR1 and CDR2 (SGHRS, YFSETQ) derive from the germline V gene. The cohort was made up of approximately 670 healthy bone marrow donors. Cohort members were all nominally healthy when sampled, although unrecorded immune exposures were likely present. The donor tested CMV seronegative and was one of the 352 seronegative cohort members. Each donor provided a peripheral blood sample, and peripheral blood mononuclear cells were used for TCR beta sequencing. The Qiagen DNeasy Blood Extraction Kit was used to extract genomic DNA from the blood cell samples. The protocol used for the library was the immunoSEQ multiplex PCR assay. The multiplex PCR relied on a mix of 60 forward primers for TCR Vbeta segments and 13 reverse primers for TCR Jbeta segments. The CDR3 region of rearranged TCR beta genes was amplified from genomic DNA with a multiplex PCR assay. On the Illumina HiSeq System, the amplified TCR beta libraries were sequenced as 87-base-pair reads. The authors processed their data as follows. In a later analysis, tens of millions of unique TCR beta chains were counted across the roughly 700 repertoires, and around 10 million of these chains were shared by at least two donors. Raw reads were error-corrected and collapsed into unique sequences with a nearest-neighbor algorithm that merged closely related sequences to remove PCR and sequencing errors. To assign V, D and J gene segments, CDR3 sequences were aligned to IMGT reference sequences. Each retained sequence needed at least a six-nucleotide match to both a V gene segment and a J gene segment. A rearrangement counted as productive if the CDR3 had no stop codons and remained in frame with V and J, and every other rearrangement counted as non-productive. Following IMGT convention, CDR3 was defined as the stretch from the second conserved V-encoded cysteine up to the conserved J-encoded phenylalanine. The earlier analysis of roughly 590 of the donors excluded any sequence lacking an unambiguous match to a single V gene segment. An earlier analysis of a few hundred of the donors called V segments functional above 56.7% productive rearrangements and segregating when the between-donor standard deviation exceeded 5%. A statistical classification framework was developed to diagnose cytomegalovirus status using the catalog of TCR beta chain sequences. In a later analysis, TCR nucleotide sequences were compared against IMGT/GENE-DB human TR gene sequences so that V and J genes could be assigned. In a later analysis, CDR3 sequences and most-parsimonious VDJ recombination scenarios were assigned using the TCRdist pipeline. In a later analysis, each TCR beta chain was defined by its CDR3 amino acid sequence together with its V-gene family, and reads lacking a unique V-gene family were excluded. A later analysis removed 450 to 600 highly shared, low-generation-probability nucleotide sequences to deal with suspected cross-contamination and a sequencing artifact. In a later analysis, a clonal expansion index was calculated for each public chain from normalized within-repertoire ranks of inferred template counts. In a later analysis, generation probabilities were computed with a VDJ recombination model fitted to out-of-frame rearrangements, and the resulting probabilities were checked against IGoR. Hypergeometric tests were used in a later analysis to score TCR-TCR, TCR-HLA and TCR-CMV co-occurrence, with a repertoire-size bias correction applied to the TCR pairs. To estimate false discovery rates, a later analysis permuted the HLA or CMV assignments 20 times. A later analysis grouped co-occurring TCRs with DBSCAN, adding TCRdist sequence similarity when clustering within HLA-allele-positive subsets. Repertoires with fewer than 30,000 or more than 120,000 public chains were left out of co-occurrence clustering, as were a handful of repertoires with anomalous nucleotide sharing. In its TCRdb copy, this immuneACCESS table keeps in-frame sequences only and misses some clones. Where compared with another copy, unresolved V genes explain less than half of these, and the others have no known cause. V, J and clone size are those of that table, while D and trimming were read from the DNA. Across this sample there are about 200,000 clones, with roughly 74% seen only once. 1.8% of the sample is held by the ten biggest clonotypes.

With regard to this clone: Its antigen has not been determined. Base qualities are missing; no much larger clone stands one base away.

This sequence was found in a woman aged 25 to 39 in good health and CMV-seronegative. The sequenced sample consisted of PBMCs. The chain links TRBV5-1 with TRBJ1-4, with the identity of the D gene unclear. CDR3 reads: CASSFGSTGNEKLFF. The bases are TGCGCCAGCAGCTTTGGATCAACCGGGAATGAAAAACTGTTTTTT.